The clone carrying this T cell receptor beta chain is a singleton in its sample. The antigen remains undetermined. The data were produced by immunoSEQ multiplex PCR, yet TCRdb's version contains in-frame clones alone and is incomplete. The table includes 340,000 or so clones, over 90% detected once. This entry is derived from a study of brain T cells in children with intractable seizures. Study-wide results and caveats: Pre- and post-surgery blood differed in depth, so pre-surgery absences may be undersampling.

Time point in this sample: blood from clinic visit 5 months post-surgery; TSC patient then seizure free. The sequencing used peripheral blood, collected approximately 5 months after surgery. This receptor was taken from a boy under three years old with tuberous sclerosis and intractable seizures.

CDR3 sequence reads: CASSQGGGRHQPQHF. The CDR3, as DNA: TGCGCCAGCAGCCAAGGGGGGGGCAGGCATCAGCCCCAGCATTTT. The chain carries TRBV4-1 and TRBJ1-5, with D tentatively TRBD1 (6 bases). CDR1 is MGHRA, CDR2 YSYEKL, per germline. Trimming removed 1 base at V and 5 bases at J, with 12 bases between. The CDR3 loop spans 15 amino acids.